The TCR beta chain described here comes from a study of blood T cell repertoires in COVID-19. Overall study: In each case, the material was cDNA or gDNA derived from T cells, B-cell-depleted T cells, or PBMCs.

The germline CDR1 and CDR2 sequences are LGHNA and YSLEER. The CDR3 extends over 15 amino acids. The ends lost 0 bases at V and 8 bases at J; junction bases unmatched: 9. Authors' processing steps: Reference gene primers were amplified, and this amplification served to estimate nucleated cell counts. Repertoires were generated with immunoSEQ multiplex PCR, while TCRdb's copy carries only in-frame clones and drops some. Clone size and V and J calls were adopted from that table, with D and trimming inferred from the DNA. Here the sample spans around 200,000 clones, 86% being singletons. The table lists this clone with a few counts.

The specimen sequenced was PBMCs or T cells enriched from blood (not recorded which). The chain has TRBV4-3 and TRBJ1-2, with 7 positions matching TRBD1. This receptor was identified in a middle-aged woman with acute COVID-19. The CDR3 nucleotides read TGCGCCAGCAGCCAAGATGGCGGGACAGTGGTGGGCTACACCTTC. It translates to CASSQDGGTVVGYTF.